This record looks at one T cell receptor beta chain sequence and its context. Its cognate antigen is unknown. The sample belongs to a study of human versus mouse CDR3 diversity and MHC coevolution. Study-level points and caveats: Clonal inequality was lowest in two of the three human donors.

V lost 3 bases to trimming and J lost 6 bases; unmatched junction nucleotides: 12. Germline-derived CDR1 and CDR2 are MNHNS and SASEGT. The CDR3 covers 16 residues. Profiling relied on immunoSEQ multiplex PCR, and the TCRdb table lists in-frame clones only, not all of them. This table has 75,000 to 90,000 clones, around 93% appearing once. This receptor was taken from a person aged 30-69 years in good health. Sequencing was performed on naive CD4+ T cells from blood. Subset noted: CD45RO-negative CD62L-positive naive CD4 T cells. The V gene is TRBV6-1, the J gene TRBJ2-3, with 7 bases aligning to TRBD2. The CDR3 nucleotides read TGTGCCAGCAGTGAGCCAGCGGGACCCGCGGGGGATACGCAGTATTTT. Amino acids: CASSEPAGPAGDTQYF.